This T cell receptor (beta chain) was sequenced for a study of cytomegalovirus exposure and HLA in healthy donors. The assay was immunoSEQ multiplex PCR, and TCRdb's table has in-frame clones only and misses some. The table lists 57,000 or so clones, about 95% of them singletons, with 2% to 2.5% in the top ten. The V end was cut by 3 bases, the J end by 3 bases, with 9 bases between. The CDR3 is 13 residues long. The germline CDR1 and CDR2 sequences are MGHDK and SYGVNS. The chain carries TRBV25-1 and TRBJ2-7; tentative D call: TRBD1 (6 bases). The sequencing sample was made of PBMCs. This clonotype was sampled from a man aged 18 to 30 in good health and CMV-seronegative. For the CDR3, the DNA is TGTGCCAGCAGTGAGCCGACAGGCTACGAGCAGTACTTC. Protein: CASSEPTGYEQYF.